What follows are 18 T cell receptor beta chains derived from one specimen sequenced in a study of cytomegalovirus exposure and HLA in healthy donors. TCRdb's table, derived via immunoSEQ multiplex PCR, lists solely in-frame clones and lacks some. The table shows about 360,000 clones, with 80% to 90% occurring only once. Sequenced: PBMCs. The receptors were gathered from a young woman in good health and CMV-seronegative.

J is TRBJ2-1 and V is TRBV29-1, with D perhaps TRBD1 (6 bases). CDR1 is SQVTM and CDR2 is ANQGSEA in the germline V gene. The V end was cut by 1 base, the J end by 1 base, with 14 bases between. The CDR3 runs to 16 residues. The CDR3, as DNA: TGCAGCGTTGAAGGCCCGGACAGCCCTTCCTACAATGAGCAGTTCTTC. Its translation: CSVEGPDSPSYNEQFF.

This chain uses TRBV28 with TRBJ2-2; no reliable D call. The germline CDR1 and CDR2 sequences are MDHEN and SYDVKM. V lost 3 bases, J lost 4 bases, and 9 bases lay in between. The CDR3 covers 14 residues. In nucleotides, the CDR3 is TGTGCCAGCAGTTTGGCCAGATTCACCGGGGAGCTGTTTTTT. Protein product: CASSLARFTGELFF. Using reference TRBV28 and TRBJ2-2 for the parts outside the CDR3, the full variable domain is DVKVTQSSRYLVKRTGEKVFLECVQDMDHENMFWYRQDPGLGLRLIYFSYDVKMKEKGDIPEGYSVSREKKERFSLILESASTNQTSMYLCASSLARFTGELFFGEGSRLTVL.

The V gene is TRBV5-4, the J gene TRBJ1-2; unclear D gene. V lost 0 bases and J lost 7, with 7 bases in between. This CDR3 spans 12 amino acids. Germline CDR1 is SGHNT and CDR2 is YYREEE (reference sequence). The CDR3 loop reads CASSLGLIGYTF. The CDR3, as DNA: TGTGCCAGCAGCTTGGGACTGATTGGCTACACCTTC.

V is TRBV5-1 and J is TRBJ2-1; TRBD2 matches 8 bases. Germline V gene data show CDR1 as SGHRS and CDR2 as YFSETQ. CDR3 size: 14 residues. J was trimmed by 8 bases and V by 3 bases; bases with no gene match: 7. CDR3: CASSSSGGGHEQFF. For the CDR3, the DNA is TGCGCCAGCAGCTCGAGCGGGGGCGGGCATGAGCAGTTCTTC. The full variable domain, with the rest looked up from reference TRBV5-1 and TRBJ2-1, is KAGVTQTPRYLIKTRGQQVTLSCSPISGHRSVSWYQQTPGQGLQFLFEYFSETQRNKGNFPGRFSGRQFSNSRSEMNVSTLELGDSALYLCASSSSGGGHEQFFGPGTRLTVL.

Comment on this clone: The sample has other DNA sequences that encode this CDR3 too. The chain combines TRBV5-1 with TRBJ2-3, with 10 bases matching TRBD2. The CDR3 runs 16 residues. With V trimmed by 0 bases and J by 3 bases, 4 bases remained unmatched. CDR1 is SGHRS and CDR2 is YFSETQ in the germline V gene. The DNA for the CDR3 is TGCGCCAGCAGCTTGGGGACTAGCGGAGGGACAGATACGCAGTATTTT. Protein: CASSLGTSGGTDTQYF.

This chain's CDR3 is CASSLGLAEAYEQYF. The CDR3 DNA reads as TGCGCCAGCAGCTTAGGACTAGCGGAGGCCTACGAGCAGTACTTC. The chain joins TRBV5-1 to TRBJ2-7; 10 nucleotides agree with TRBD2. The germline V gene has CDR1 SGHRS and CDR2 YFSETQ. The trim removed 2 bases at V and 2 bases at J, leaving 4 bases unmatched. CDR3 size: 15 residues.

V and J are TRBV28 and TRBJ1-5, with D possibly being TRBD1 (5 bases). Germline-derived CDR1 and CDR2 are MDHEN and SYDVKM. The CDR3 spans 20 residues. The germline V and J ends were trimmed by 3 bases and 0 bases, with 24 bases remaining between them. CDR3 sequence (DNA): TGTGCCAGCAGTTTGCCTACCTATAGCGGGACGGTCTATAGCAATCAGCCCCAGCATTTT. It encodes CASSLPTYSGTVYSNQPQHF.

This chain joins TRBV28 and TRBJ2-1; TRBD2 matches 14 bases. The V gene end was trimmed by 6 bases and the J gene end by 0 bases; junction bases not matched to a gene: 1. Germline assignment: CDR1 MDHEN and CDR2 SYDVKM. The CDR3 has 16 amino acids. The CDR3, as DNA: TGTGCCAGCAGCGGGACTAGCGGGAGCTCCTACAATGAGCAGTTCTTC. Translating it yields CASSGTSGSSYNEQFF. The full variable domain, with the rest looked up from reference TRBV28 and TRBJ2-1, is DVKVTQSSRYLVKRTGEKVFLECVQDMDHENMFWYRQDPGLGLRLIYFSYDVKMKEKGDIPEGYSVSREKKERFSLILESASTNQTSMYLCASSGTSGSSYNEQFFGPGTRLTVL.

This sequence joins TRBV19 and TRBJ2-6; TRBD2 matches 10 bases. CDR3 size: 18 residues. Losses at the gene ends were 5 bases for V and 0 bases for J; bases not matched to a gene: 7. Germline CDR1 reads LNHDA; CDR2 reads SQIVND (reference sequence). DNA of the CDR3: TGTGCCAGTAGTGTGCTAGCGGGAGCTAACTCTGGGGCCAACGTCCTGACTTTC. The encoded protein is CASSVLAGANSGANVLTF.

The V call is TRBV19, the J call TRBJ2-7; 8 bases match TRBD1. CDR1 is LNHDA and CDR2 is SQIVND in the germline V gene (reference sequence). V lost 10 bases, J lost 2 bases, and 13 bases stayed unmatched. This CDR3 contains 15 residues. In DNA form, the CDR3 reads TGTGCCACCTCCTTTGGACAGGGCTTCACCTACGAGCAGTACTTC. Translating it yields CATSFGQGFTYEQYF.

This clone was picked up a small number of times. Other DNA sequences within the sample encode an identical CDR3. The CDR3 loop reads CSVVRDYEQYF. Here the CDR3 DNA reads TGCAGCGTTGTACGGGACTACGAGCAGTACTTC. The rearrangement links TRBV29-1 to TRBJ2-7; possible D gene TRBD2, 5 bases. The CDR3 is 11 amino acids. Germline CDR1 and CDR2: SQVTM and ANQGSEA. V gave up 4 bases and J gave up 3 bases, with 7 bases separating them.

In DNA form, the CDR3 reads TGTGCCAGCAGTAGTGGACAGGGGCGGAGTGAGCAGTACTTC. This gives the protein CASSSGQGRSEQYF. The chain links TRBV13 to TRBJ2-7; TRBD1 agrees at 9 bases. V shed 6 bases and J 7 bases; nucleotides not matched to a gene: 10. There are 14 residues in the CDR3. Germline-derived CDR1 and CDR2 are PRHDT and FYEKMQ (reference sequence).

This rearrangement joins TRBV7-7 to TRBJ2-7; TRBD1 matches 8 bases. V was clipped by 5 bases and J by 1 base; unmatched bases: 4. CDR1 and CDR2 from the germline V gene are SSHAT and FNYEAQ (reference sequence). This CDR3 comprises 14 residues. The DNA for the CDR3 is TGTGCCAGCAGCATCCGGGACAGGTCCTACGAGCAGTACTTC. Translation: CASSIRDRSYEQYF.

The gene calls are TRBV28 and TRBJ2-1; 7 bases are a match to TRBD2. There are 16 residues in the CDR3. Germline V CDR1 and CDR2: MDHEN, SYDVKM. The trim removed 6 bases at V and 8 bases at J, leaving 16 bases unmatched. CDR3 in amino acids: CASSPGGELPLDEQFF. CDR3 nucleotide sequence: TGTGCCAGCAGCCCTGGGGGGGAGCTACCTTTGGATGAGCAGTTCTTC.

A note on this clone: The same CDR3 arises from other DNA sequences in this sample as well. The chain uses TRBV5-4 and TRBJ1-2; D gene unclear. The length of the CDR3 is 14 residues. Germline CDR1 and CDR2: SGHNT and YYREEE (reference sequence). Trimming pared 0 bases from V and 2 bases from J, leaving 8 bases between. In DNA form, the CDR3 reads TGTGCCAGCAGCTTGGACAGAGCCAACTATGGCTACACCTTC. Amino acids: CASSLDRANYGYTF.

CDR3 DNA: TGCAGTGCTAGAGCTGCGGGAGATCAGTTCTTC. Its protein product is CSARAAGDQFF. The rearrangement links TRBV20-1 to TRBJ2-1, with 7 bases lining up with TRBD2. The J segment lost 13 bases and the V segment lost 1 base, leaving 4 bases of the junction unmatched. CDR1 and CDR2 (germline): DFQATT, SNEGSKA (reference sequence). The length of the CDR3 is 11 residues.

The V gene is TRBV28, the J gene TRBJ1-4; possibly TRBD1 for D (6 bases). V gave up 3 bases and J gave up 2 bases, with 10 bases separating them. The V gene's germline CDR1 is MDHEN and CDR2 SYDVKM. This CDR3 region has 15 residues. The CDR3 spells CASSFGGATNEKLFF. In nucleotides, the CDR3 is TGTGCCAGCAGTTTTGGGGGGGCCACTAATGAAAAACTGTTTTTT.

Points on this clone: The same CDR3 arises from other DNA sequences in this sample as well. The chain employs TRBV5-1 and TRBJ2-5; D is ambiguous. The CDR3 loop spans 14 amino acids. Trimming pared 0 bases from V and 1 base from J, leaving 7 bases between. CDR1 and CDR2 (germline): SGHRS, YFSETQ. The DNA of the CDR3 is TGCGCCAGCAGCTTGGGTGGCAGCCAAGAGACCCAGTACTTC. This gives the protein CASSLGGSQETQYF.